This TCR beta chain was captured by sequencing in a study of Ad26.COV2.S vaccination and SARS-CoV-2 variants. On the study more broadly: As a participant in COV1001, the donor was in the Ad26.COV2.S trial arm. Study conclusions and caveats: Vaccine recipients surpassed placebo recipients in spike-specific TCR breadth.

V lost 0 bases, J lost 10 bases, and 12 bases lay in between. The CDR3 has 13 amino acids. Germline loops: CDR1 GTSNPN, CDR2 SVGIG (reference sequence). Points on this clone: Its antigen is unidentified.

The treatment is: around 19 received Ad26.COV2.S at low or high dose, single or two shots; about 5 received placebo; per-sample allocation not given. At day 63 after the first vaccine or placebo injection, samples were drawn. Profiled with immunoSEQ multiplex PCR; TCRdb holds only in-frame clones, not every one. The repertoire includes about 680,000 clones, 70% to 90% of them detected once, and approximately 1.5% sits in the top ten. The source of this sequence is a person between 18 and 59 years old who received the Ad26.COV2.S COVID-19 vaccine or a placebo. This chain joins TRBV30 and TRBJ1-4; D is possibly TRBD1 (5 bases). Material: peripheral blood, obtained in a trial of Ad26.COV2.S vaccine versus placebo. The CDR3 coding sequence is TGTGCCTGGAGTGTACGGGTGGGGGGAAAACTGTTTTTT. This gives the protein CAWSVRVGGKLFF.